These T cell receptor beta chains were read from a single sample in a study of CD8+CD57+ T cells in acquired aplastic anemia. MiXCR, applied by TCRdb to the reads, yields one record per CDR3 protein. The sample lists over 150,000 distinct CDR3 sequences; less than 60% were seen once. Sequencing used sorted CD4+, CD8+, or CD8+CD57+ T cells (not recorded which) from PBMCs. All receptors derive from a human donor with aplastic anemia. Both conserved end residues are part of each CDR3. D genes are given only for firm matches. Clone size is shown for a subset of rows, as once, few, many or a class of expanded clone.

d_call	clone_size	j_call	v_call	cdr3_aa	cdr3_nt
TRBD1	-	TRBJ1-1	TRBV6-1	CASKGAVTEAFF	TGTGCCAGTAAGGGGGCGGTCACTGAAGCTTTCTTT
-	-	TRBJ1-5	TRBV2	CASSPDSVRGQPQHF	TGTGCCAGCAGTCCAGACAGTGTGAGGGGGCAGCCCCAGCATTTT
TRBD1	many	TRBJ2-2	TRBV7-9	CASSLGDSLSDGELFF	TGTGCCAGCAGCTTGGGGGACAGCTTGTCCGACGGGGAGCTGTTTTTT
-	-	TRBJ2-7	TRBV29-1	CSAARAGYYEQYF	TGCAGCGCCGCCAGGGCGGGGTACTACGAGCAGTACTTC
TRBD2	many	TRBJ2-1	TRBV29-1	CSVEGLAGGSSSYNEQFF	TGCAGCGTCGAGGGACTAGCGGGGGGATCTAGCTCCTACAATGAGCAGTTCTTC
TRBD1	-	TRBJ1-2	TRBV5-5	CASSFAGGDIYGYTF	TGTGCCAGCAGCTTTGCAGGGGGCGATATCTATGGCTACACCTTC
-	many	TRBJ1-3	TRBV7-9	CASSSFSGNTIYF	TGTGCCAGCAGCTCCTTTTCTGGAAACACCATATATTTT
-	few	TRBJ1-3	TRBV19	CASSSGLLSGNTIYF	TGTGCCAGTAGTAGCGGACTGCTCTCTGGAAACACCATATATTTT
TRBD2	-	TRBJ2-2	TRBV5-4	CASSLLAGGRGAGELFF	TGTGCCAGCAGCTTGCTAGCGGGGGGGCGGGGCGCCGGGGAGCTGTTTTTT
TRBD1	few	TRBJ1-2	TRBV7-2	CASSLGQGAQYGYTF	TGTGCCAGCAGCTTAGGCCAGGGGGCTCAGTATGGCTACACCTTC
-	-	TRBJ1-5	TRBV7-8	CASSQWGSRHQPQHF	TGTGCCAGCAGCCAATGGGGGAGCCGCCATCAGCCCCAGCATTTT
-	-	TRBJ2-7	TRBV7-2	CASSQDGGALPEEYF	TGTGCCAGCAGTCAAGATGGGGGGGCTCTACCAGAGGAGTACTTC
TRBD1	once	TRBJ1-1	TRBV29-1	CSVVPGQGGEAFF	TGCAGCGTGGTCCCGGGACAGGGGGGTGAAGCTTTCTTT
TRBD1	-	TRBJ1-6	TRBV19	CASSILGTGDYSPLHF	TGTGCCAGTAGTATCCTCGGGACAGGGGACTATTCACCCCTCCACTTT
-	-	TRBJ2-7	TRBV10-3	CAISVQGGYEQYF	TGTGCCATCAGTGTCCAGGGGGGCTACGAGCAGTACTTC
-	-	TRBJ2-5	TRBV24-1	CATSDPSELTQYF	TGTGCCACCAGTGATCCAAGCGAGTTAACCCAGTACTTC
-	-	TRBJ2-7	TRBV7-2	CASSLEPGRYEQYF	TGTGCCAGCAGCTTAGAACCAGGTCGCTACGAGCAGTACTTC
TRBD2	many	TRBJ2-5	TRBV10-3	CASVPGLAGIRETQYF	TGTGCCAGTGTCCCGGGACTAGCGGGGATCCGAGAGACCCAGTACTTC
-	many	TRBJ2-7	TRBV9	CASSVDGVSYEQYF	TGTGCCAGCAGCGTTGACGGAGTCTCCTACGAGCAGTACTTC
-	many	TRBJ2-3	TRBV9	CASKGGSTDTQYF	TGTGCCAGCAAGGGGGGTAGCACAGATACGCAGTATTTT
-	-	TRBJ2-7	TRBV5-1	CASSLAAGVAYEQYF	TGCGCCAGCAGCTTGGCCGCAGGGGTTGCCTACGAGCAGTACTTC
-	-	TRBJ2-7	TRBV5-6	CASSSERNSYEQYF	TGTGCCAGCAGCTCTGAACGGAACTCCTACGAGCAGTACTTC
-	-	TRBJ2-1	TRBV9	CASSGYSNEQFF	TGTGCCAGCAGCGGTTATAGCAATGAGCAGTTCTTC
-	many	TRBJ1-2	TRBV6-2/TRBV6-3	CASSYRQGSGYTF	TGTGCCAGCAGTTACCGGCAGGGTAGTGGCTACACCTTC
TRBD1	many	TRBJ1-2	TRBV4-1	CASSQPGQGGGYTF	TGCGCCAGCAGCCAACCGGGACAGGGTGGTGGCTACACCTTC
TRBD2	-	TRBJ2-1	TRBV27	CASSSGGRYNEQFF	TGTGCCAGCAGTTCGGGGGGTAGGTACAATGAGCAGTTCTTC